This is a list of T cell receptor beta chains from one sample in a study of T cell responses to AZD1222 COVID-19 vaccine. Measured with immunoSEQ multiplex PCR; TCRdb has only the in-frame clones, and not every one. This sample has roughly 120,000 clones, with roughly 90% found just once. Specimen: peripheral blood, collected on day 0 of AZD1222 vaccination. Receptors were obtained from an adult in good health. Both conserved end residues are part of each CDR3. Each record gives: V gene, J gene, D gene, CDR3 protein. A D gene is named only where the DNA matches it firmly.

TRBV7-9	TRBJ2-7	TRBD1	CASTSTGGSLYEQYF
TRBV5-1	TRBJ1-4	-	CASSFVGRNEKLFF
TRBV7-3	TRBJ2-6	-	CASSPGGSGANVLTF
TRBV27	TRBJ1-6	-	CASTVTLGGSPLHF
TRBV4-1	TRBJ1-5	-	CASSQDVGTQPQHF
TRBV28	TRBJ2-7	-	CASSLLGVEQYF
TRBV23-1	TRBJ2-3	-	CASSQLPRRTDTQYF
TRBV12-5	TRBJ2-3	TRBD2	CASGLGRTSGSTDTQYF
TRBV30	TRBJ1-2	-	CAWSTDFWAGAGYGYTF
TRBV5-1	TRBJ1-3	-	CASSPQGGGNTIYF
TRBV19	TRBJ2-1	TRBD2	CASSTTSGVSEQFF
TRBV28	TRBJ1-5	-	CASSRLDGLNQPQHF
TRBV29-1	TRBJ2-2	TRBD2	CSVGGAGGFTGELFF
TRBV5-6	TRBJ1-1	-	CASSLNRRLEAFF
TRBV6-2/TRBV6-3	TRBJ1-1	-	CASSYSTENTEAFF
TRBV29-1	TRBJ2-3	-	CSVDLISGQYF
TRBV7-3	TRBJ1-1	-	CASSLGQNEAFF
TRBV2	TRBJ1-5	-	CASSGSGGGNQPQHF
TRBV27	TRBJ2-5	TRBD2	CASSPGREGTQYF
TRBV5-8	TRBJ2-7	-	CASSLYKSQYF
TRBV30	TRBJ2-1	-	CAWSEHSTMKQFF
TRBV19	TRBJ1-3	-	CASSPAHPGGDLGSGNTIYF
TRBV19	TRBJ1-5	TRBD1	CASSSPDRGYLEPQHF
TRBV5-4	TRBJ2-3	-	CASSFGQKDTQYF
TRBV28	TRBJ2-3	TRBD2	CASSVRAGGTDTQYF
TRBV20-1	TRBJ2-7	TRBD1	CSARDRAGYEQYF
TRBV12-3/TRBV12-4	TRBJ1-5	-	CASSFALGPQHF
TRBV28	TRBJ1-3	-	CASSLYSLSGNTIYF